This section outlines one TCR beta chain sequence together with its context. Its cognate antigen is unknown. Using immunoSEQ multiplex PCR, the repertoire was profiled, and TCRdb retains in-frame clones only, with some absent. In the table there are fewer than 95,000 clones, around nine tenths of which are singletons. The sample is drawn from a study of T cell repertoires and HLA-DP antigens. This CDR3 has 14 residues. Germline V gives CDR1 MGHDK, CDR2 SYGVNS. V shed 7 bases and J shed 5 bases, with 12 bases lying between them. Sequencing was carried out using CD4+ T cells from PBMCs. This sequence originates from a man between 50 and 59 years old in good health and CMV-seronegative. This chain connects TRBV25-1 to TRBJ1-6; D is unclear. The CDR3 sequence: CASKLHGDNSPLHF. Written as DNA, the CDR3 is TGTGCCAGCAAACTACACGGAGATAATTCACCCCTCCACTTT.